Presented here are 29 T cell receptor beta chains from one specimen sequenced in a study of post-analysis software for immune sequencing data. Their recognized antigens are unknown. Study-wide results and limits: About 5 TRBV segments were more frequent in patients than controls; TRBV5-6, TRBV5-1 and TRBV20-1 belonged to this group.

TCR beta libraries were prepared from cDNA with unique molecular identifiers. TCRdb redid the calling of the PCR reads with MiXCR, one entry per CDR3 protein. The table includes more than 500,000 distinct CDR3 sequences, 30% to 40% detected once. Sequenced sample: blood. All receptors derive from a girl between 2 and 17 years old with multiple sclerosis.

This clonotype was picked up a small number of times. This chain connects TRBV11-2 to TRBJ2-1, with 9 bases fitting TRBD2. Trimming removed 3 bases from V and 6 bases from J; junction bases left unmatched: 6. This CDR3 has 15 residues. Germline CDR1 SGHAT, CDR2 FQNNGV. Written as DNA, the CDR3 is TGTGCCAGCAGCTTCGGGCGGGGGGGCCTCAATGAGCAGTTCTTC. Amino acid sequence: CASSFGRGGLNEQFF.

Only a few counts were recorded for this clonotype. V usage is TRBV20-1 and J usage is TRBJ2-5; 11 bases align to TRBD2. Germline assignment: CDR1 DFQATT and CDR2 SNEGSKA (reference sequence). V was clipped by 5 bases and J by 5 bases; unmatched bases: 1. CDR3 size: 12 residues. CDR3 protein: CSAVAGGETQYF. The CDR3 DNA sequence: TGCAGTGCTGTAGCGGGAGGGGAGACCCAGTACTTC.

Only a few counts were recorded for this clonotype. The V and J genes are TRBV18 and TRBJ2-5; D is unclear. The CDR3 has 13 residues. The germline V gene encodes CDR1 KGHSH and CDR2 LQKENI. V dropped 5 bases and J dropped 1 base, with 8 bases sitting between them. As DNA, the CDR3 is TGTGCCAGCTCAACACTGGGCCAAGAGACCCAGTACTTC. Its translation: CASSTLGQETQYF.

This clonotype showed up many times. J is TRBJ2-1 and V is TRBV29-1; 10 nucleotides align to TRBD1. The CDR3 loop spans 11 amino acids. In germline, CDR1 is SQVTM, CDR2 ANQGSEA. V trimming: 6 bases; J trimming: 7 bases; junction bases outside the gene matches: 0. CDR3 region: CSVDRGNEQFF. DNA for the CDR3: TGCAGCGTGGACAGGGGGAATGAGCAGTTCTTC.

The sample holds many counts of this clonotype. This CDR3 reads CASSLNRDESYEQYF. The CDR3, as DNA: TGTGCCAGCAGCCTAAACAGGGATGAGTCCTACGAGCAGTACTTC. The rearrangement joins TRBV6-2 or TRBV6-3 to TRBJ2-7; D perhaps matches TRBD1 (6 bases). CDR1 is MNHEY and CDR2 is SVGEGT in the germline V gene. V dropped 6 bases and J dropped 1 base, with 16 bases sitting between them. The CDR3 consists of 15 residues.

This chain joins TRBV12-3 or TRBV12-4 and TRBJ2-1, with a tentative D call TRBD2 (6 bases). This CDR3 has 18 amino acids. The V and J ends lost 4 bases and 0 bases respectively, with 19 bases between them. The CDR3 bases are TGTGCCAGCAGTTCCATATCGACTAGTGTGGTCTCCTACAATGAGCAGTTCTTC. The encoded protein is CASSSISTSVVSYNEQFF.

This clonotype was observed a few times. The gene calls are TRBV5-1 and TRBJ1-1, with 11 bases aligning to TRBD1. The CDR3 extends over 16 amino acids. CDR1 and CDR2 from the germline V gene are SGHRS and YFSETQ. The V segment lost 4 bases and the J segment 3 bases; nucleotides outside the gene matches: 8. For the CDR3, the DNA is TGCGCCAGCAGCCCGGGACAGGGGGAGCCCCACACTGAAGCTTTCTTT. Translating it yields CASSPGQGEPHTEAFF.

This chain joins TRBV4-1 and TRBJ2-4; no reliable D call. CDR1 is MGHRA, CDR2 YSYEKL, per germline. This CDR3 contains 13 residues. Trimming removed 2 bases at V and 7 bases at J, with 9 bases between. The CDR3 is CASSQSEKNIQYF. DNA for the CDR3: TGCGCCAGCAGCCAATCTGAGAAGAACATTCAGTACTTC.

The chain combines TRBV7-9 with TRBJ1-2; 7 bases align to TRBD1. The CDR3 consists of 14 residues. Germline-derived CDR1 and CDR2 are SEHNR and FQNEAQ (reference sequence). Trimming removed 4 bases from V and 7 bases from J; junction bases left unmatched: 9. The chain's CDR3 is CASSSTGDLFGYTF. The CDR3 DNA reads as TGTGCCAGCAGCTCTACAGGGGATTTGTTTGGCTACACCTTC.

The genes are TRBV4-1 and TRBJ1-2, with 8 positions matching TRBD1. The V segment lost 0 bases and the J segment 4 bases; nucleotides outside the gene matches: 4. CDR1 and CDR2 (germline): MGHRA, YSYEKL. The CDR3 contains 15 residues. CDR3 sequence reads: CASSQEDRVFYGYTF. Here the CDR3 DNA reads TGCGCCAGCAGCCAAGAGGACAGGGTATTCTATGGCTACACCTTC.

The J gene is TRBJ1-1, the V gene TRBV5-1; the D gene is possibly TRBD1 (5 bases). Germline CDR1 is SGHRS and CDR2 is YFSETQ. V was shortened by 1 base and J by 1 base, with 17 bases between the two germline ends. The CDR3 contains 17 residues. The CDR3 region is CASSLSGGLLRNTEAFF. CDR3 in DNA: TGCGCCAGCAGCTTGTCCGGGGGTCTTCTCAGGAACACTGAAGCTTTCTTT.

The chain has TRBV6-5 and TRBJ1-2; 9 positions match TRBD1. CDR3 length: 15 amino acids. V was clipped by 6 bases and J by 5 bases; unmatched bases: 10. Germline V gene lookup returns CDR1 MNHEY and CDR2 SVGAGI. The CDR3, as DNA: TGTGCCAGCAGCCGCGATAAGGACAGGGGTTATGGCTACACCTTC. Residues: CASSRDKDRGYGYTF.

The chain joins TRBV6-2 or TRBV6-3 to TRBJ1-6, with D maybe TRBD1 (6 bases). Germline lookup yields CDR1 MNHEY and CDR2 SVGEGT. The CDR3 contains 14 residues. Trimming shortened V by 4 bases and J by 10 bases, and 14 bases separated the two germline ends. The CDR3 protein is CASSSPGDRSPLHF. In DNA, the CDR3 is TGTGCCAGCAGTTCCCCAGGGGATAGGTCACCCCTCCACTTT.

This clonotype was seen only a few times. The chain is built from TRBV5-1 and TRBJ2-7; D assignment may be TRBD1 or TRBD2 (6 bases each). Germline V gene data show CDR1 as SGHRS and CDR2 as YFSETQ. V was shortened by 3 bases and J by 5 bases, with 15 bases between the two germline ends. CDR3 length equals 14 residues. The CDR3 nucleotides read TGCGCCAGCAGCTCCGGGGGCGTCCTGAACGAGCAGTACTTC. Protein product: CASSSGGVLNEQYF.

Of note for this clonotype: As the CDR3 is not closed by the conserved phenylalanine or tryptophan, this likely results from a read error. The J gene is TRBJ1-2, the V gene TRBV6-5, with TRBD1 matching over 8 bases. CDR1 is MNHEY, CDR2 SVGAGI, per germline. This CDR3 has 16 residues. Losses at the gene ends were 0 bases for V and 8 bases for J; bases not matched to a gene: 11. The CDR3 bases are TGTGCCAGCAGTTACTCGATGGCCGGACAGGGCGGGGGCTACACCATC. This sequence encodes CASSYSMAGQGGGYTI.

The genes are TRBV7-9 and TRBJ1-1; no clear D gene. V was shortened by 1 base and J by 1 base, with 10 bases between the two germline ends. Looked up from germline, CDR1 is SEHNR and CDR2 is FQNEAQ (reference sequence). This CDR3 contains 15 residues. In nucleotides, the CDR3 is TGTGCCAGCAGCTTAGAGGCCGCCAAGAACACTGAAGCTTTCTTT. Protein: CASSLEAAKNTEAFF.

This clonotype has only a few counts. V gene TRBV2 combines with J gene TRBJ2-4; D unclear. This CDR3 is built from 13 residues. V was cut by 4 bases and J by 0 bases, with 4 bases left in between. Germline lookup yields CDR1 SNHLY and CDR2 FYNNEI. This CDR3 is CASSVLAKNIQYF. DNA of the CDR3: TGTGCCAGCAGTGTCTTAGCCAAAAACATTCAGTACTTC.

V and J are TRBV5-1 and TRBJ2-7, with TRBD1 as a possible D gene (6 bases). CDR1 is SGHRS and CDR2 is YFSETQ in the germline V gene. This CDR3 is built from 14 residues. Deletions cut 1 base from V and 2 bases from J, with 10 bases between. The CDR3 region is CASSLTGDTYEQYF. The CDR3 region has the DNA TGCGCCAGCAGCTTGACTGGGGACACCTACGAGCAGTACTTC.

This clonotype has ten or more counts. V gene TRBV20-1 combines with J gene TRBJ2-3; 9 bases match TRBD2. Losses at the gene ends were 0 bases for V and 7 bases for J; bases not matched to a gene: 14. CDR1 DFQATT and CDR2 SNEGSKA come from the germline V gene (reference sequence). This CDR3 has 17 amino acids. The CDR3 loop is CSARDRVASGVRNTQYF. The CDR3 bases are TGCAGTGCTAGAGATCGCGTGGCTAGCGGGGTTAGGAATACGCAGTATTTT.

This chain uses TRBV7-9 with TRBJ2-7, with 11 bases lining up with TRBD1. This CDR3 is built from 15 residues. The germline V gene has CDR1 SEHNR and CDR2 FQNEAQ (reference sequence). After removal of 4 bases from V and 3 bases from J, the junction contained 5 bases not matched to a gene. DNA for the CDR3: TGTGCCAGCAGCTCCCCAGGGACAGGGGGCTACGAGCAGTACTTC. Its protein product is CASSSPGTGGYEQYF.

In this sample, this clonotype turned up a few times. The V gene is TRBV11-2, the J gene TRBJ2-5, with TRBD1 as a possible D gene (6 bases). Trimming cost V 5 bases and J 7 bases, with 11 bases left between them. This CDR3 has 12 amino acids. From germline, CDR1 is SGHAT and CDR2 FQNNGV. Written as DNA, the CDR3 is TGTGCCAGCAGCCGAGAAGGGGGGACCCAGTACTTC. It is translated as CASSREGGTQYF.

This clonotype appeared a few times. V usage is TRBV12-3 or TRBV12-4 and J usage is TRBJ2-5; TRBD2 might be the D (6 bases). Trimming took 4 bases from V and 3 from J, leaving 21 bases between them. The CDR3 runs 17 residues. The CDR3 reads CASSYPGLADNKETQYF. DNA of the CDR3: TGTGCCAGCAGTTACCCCGGGTTAGCGGACAACAAAGAGACCCAGTACTTC.

The genes are TRBV20-1 and TRBJ2-1, with D maybe TRBD1 (6 bases). The V end lost 7 bases, the J end lost 3 bases, and 19 bases lay between the germline ends. Germline CDR1 DFQATT, CDR2 SNEGSKA (reference sequence). The CDR3 consists of 15 residues. CDR3 bases: TGCAGTGGCCCCTCCCCGGGACATGGCTACAATGAGCAGTTCTTC. Encoded protein: CSGPSPGHGYNEQFF.

V and J are TRBV18 and TRBJ1-1; unclear D gene. The CDR3 totals 12 residues. Germline loops: CDR1 KGHSH, CDR2 LQKENI. Trimming stripped 2 bases from V and 4 bases from J, with 5 bases between. The chain's CDR3 is CASSPERTEAFF. CDR3 in DNA: TGTGCCAGCTCACCAGAACGCACTGAAGCTTTCTTT.

The rearrangement joins TRBV18 to TRBJ2-5; the D gene could be TRBD1 or TRBD2 (6 bases each). The J call may be in error: the DNA end matches TRBJ2-7 better. CDR1 and CDR2 from the germline V gene are KGHSH and LQKENI. CDR3 length: 13 residues. This CDR3 is CASSRGARYEQYF. The CDR3 region has the DNA TGTGCCAGCTCACGGGGGGCGCGCTACGAGCAGTACTTC.

This sequence joins TRBV7-9 and TRBJ2-5; 11 bases fit TRBD2. The V gene end was trimmed by 4 bases and the J gene end by 0 bases; junction bases not matched to a gene: 4. This CDR3 contains 16 residues. Per germline, CDR1 SEHNR and CDR2 FQNEAQ (reference sequence). The CDR3 sequence is CASSSGTSGYQETQYF. CDR3 nucleotide sequence: TGTGCCAGCAGCTCCGGGACTAGCGGATACCAAGAGACCCAGTACTTC.

This clonotype came up once. This chain links TRBV7-2 with TRBJ1-2, with D uncertain. Germline CDR1 and CDR2: SGHTA and FQGNSA. Trimming left V 5 bases short and J 4 bases short, with 11 bases between. CDR3 length equals 13 residues. Here the CDR3 reads CASSAGQIYGYTF. The CDR3 nucleotides read TGTGCCAGCAGCGCCGGGCAGATCTATGGCTACACCTTC. The full variable domain, its missing parts supplied by reference TRBV7-2 and TRBJ1-2, is GAGVSQSPSNKVTEKGKDVELRCDPISGHTALYWYRQSLGQGLEFLIYFQGNSAPDKSGLPSDRFSAERTGGSVSTLTIQRTQQEDSAVYLCASSAGQIYGYTFGSGTRLTVV.

This clonotype has a handful of counts. The chain uses TRBV4-1 and TRBJ1-5; no definite D call. The germline gives CDR1 MGHRA, CDR2 YSYEKL. Deletions cut 2 bases from V and 5 bases from J, with 7 bases between. CDR3 size: 13 residues. Here the CDR3 DNA reads TGCGCCAGCAGCCAATTTCCTGATCAGCCCCAGCATTTT. It is translated as CASSQFPDQPQHF.

The rearrangement joins TRBV6-1 to TRBJ1-6; no reliable D call. Looked up from germline, CDR1 is MNHNS and CDR2 is SASEGT. CDR3 length: 15 amino acids. V dropped 10 bases and J dropped 5 bases, with 18 bases sitting between them. The CDR3 loop reads CATERGFMDNSPLHF. DNA of the CDR3: TGTGCCACCGAAAGAGGGTTTATGGATAATTCACCCCTCCACTTT.